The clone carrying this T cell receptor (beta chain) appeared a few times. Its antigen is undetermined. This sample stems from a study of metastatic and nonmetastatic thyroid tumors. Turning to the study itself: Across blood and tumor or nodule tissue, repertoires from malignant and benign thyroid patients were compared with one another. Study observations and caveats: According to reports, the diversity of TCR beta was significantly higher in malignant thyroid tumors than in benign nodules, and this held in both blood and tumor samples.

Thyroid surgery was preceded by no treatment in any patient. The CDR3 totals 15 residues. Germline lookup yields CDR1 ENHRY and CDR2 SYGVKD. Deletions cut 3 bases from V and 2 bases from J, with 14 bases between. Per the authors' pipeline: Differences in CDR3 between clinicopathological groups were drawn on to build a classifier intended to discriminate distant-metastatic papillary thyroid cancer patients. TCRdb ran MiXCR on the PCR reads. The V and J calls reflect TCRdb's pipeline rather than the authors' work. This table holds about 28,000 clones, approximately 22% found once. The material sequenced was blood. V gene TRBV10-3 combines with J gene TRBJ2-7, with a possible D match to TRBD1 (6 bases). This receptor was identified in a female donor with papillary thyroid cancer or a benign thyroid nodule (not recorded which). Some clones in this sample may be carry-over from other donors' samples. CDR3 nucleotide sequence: TGTGCCATCAGTGAACGACAGGATTACACCTACGAGCAGTACTTC. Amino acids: CAISERQDYTYEQYF.